Listed below are T cell receptor beta chains from one sample, sequenced in a study of neoadjuvant anti-PD-1 for oral cavity cancer. The assay was immunoSEQ multiplex PCR, and TCRdb's table has in-frame clones only and misses some. Of approximately 15,000 clones listed, about two thirds are singletons. This specimen consisted of PBMCs, obtained before nivolumab (anti-PD-1) treatment. These receptors were collected from a person between 40 and 85 years old with oral cavity squamous cell carcinoma. The CDR3 runs from the conserved cysteine through the conserved F or W. D genes are given only for firm matches. Size values are once, few and many counts, or a class for expanded clones, and some rows have none.

D: NA; J: TRBJ1-2; V: TRBV28; size: few; CDR3: CASSLVRSYGYTF; DNA: TGTGCCAGCAGTTTAGTTCGGAGCTATGGCTACACCTTC
D: NA; J: TRBJ1-5; V: TRBV19; size: NA; CDR3: CASRPNRRVWNQPQHF; DNA: TGTGCCAGTAGACCAAACCGCAGGGTGTGGAATCAGCCCCAGCATTTT
D: NA; J: TRBJ2-7; V: TRBV16; size: NA; CDR3: CASSPSFEQYF; DNA: TGTGCCAGCAGCCCTTCGTTTGAGCAGTACTTC
D: NA; J: TRBJ1-3; V: TRBV6-1; size: once; CDR3: CASSEGAADGNTIYF; DNA: TGTGCCAGCAGTGAAGGGGCCGCGGATGGAAACACCATATATTTT
D: NA; J: TRBJ2-7; V: TRBV5-1; size: NA; CDR3: CASSLTGEGYEQYF; DNA: TGCGCCAGCAGCTTAACAGGGGAGGGATACGAGCAGTACTTC
D: NA; J: TRBJ2-5; V: TRBV30; size: NA; CDR3: CAWSVKGRETQYF; DNA: TGTGCCTGGAGTGTAAAGGGAAGGGAGACCCAGTACTTC
D: NA; J: TRBJ2-5; V: TRBV6-5; size: NA; CDR3: CASRPLTGNGETQYF; DNA: TGTGCCAGCAGGCCTCTGACTGGGAACGGGGAGACCCAGTACTTC
D: NA; J: TRBJ2-1; V: TRBV7-9; size: NA; CDR3: CASTESGRRTISYNEQFF; DNA: TGTGCCAGCACCGAATCGGGACGCCGGACGATCTCCTACAATGAGCAGTTCTTC
D: NA; J: TRBJ1-5; V: TRBV6-5; size: NA; CDR3: CASSYSQYSNQPQHF; DNA: TGTGCCAGCAGTTACTCACAATATAGCAATCAGCCCCAGCATTTT
D: NA; J: TRBJ2-1; V: TRBV5-6; size: once; CDR3: CASSLVGVREQFF; DNA: TGTGCCAGCAGCTTGGTCGGGGTCCGGGAGCAGTTCTTC
D: TRBD2; J: TRBJ2-7; V: TRBV7-2; size: NA; CDR3: CASTLQRGYEQYF; DNA: TGTGCCAGCACTCTCCAGCGGGGCTACGAGCAGTACTTC
D: NA; J: TRBJ2-6; V: TRBV7-3; size: few; CDR3: CASSLQGLGANVLTF; DNA: TGTGCCAGCAGCTTACAGGGACTCGGGGCCAACGTCCTGACTTTC
D: NA; J: TRBJ1-1; V: TRBV10-3; size: NA; CDR3: CAISVGGSNTEAFF; DNA: TGTGCCATCAGTGTTGGGGGATCGAACACTGAAGCTTTCTTT
D: NA; J: TRBJ1-4; V: TRBV5-1; size: NA; CDR3: CASSSGEANEKLFF; DNA: TGCGCCAGCAGCTCGGGGGAGGCTAATGAAAAACTGTTTTTT
D: NA; J: TRBJ2-6; V: TRBV6-5; size: NA; CDR3: CASSSQWANVLTF; DNA: TGTGCCAGCAGTTCCCAATGGGCCAACGTCCTGACTTTC
D: NA; J: TRBJ2-1; V: TRBV5-4; size: NA; CDR3: CASSLGQGGEQFF; DNA: TGTGCCAGCAGCTTGGGACAGGGAGGGGAGCAGTTCTTC
D: TRBD2; J: TRBJ2-1; V: TRBV6-5; size: NA; CDR3: CASSYSGLAINEQFF; DNA: TGTGCCAGCAGTTACTCGGGACTAGCGATAAATGAGCAGTTCTTC
D: NA; J: TRBJ2-7; V: TRBV5-1; size: NA; CDR3: CASSARTAAYEQYF; DNA: TGCGCCAGCAGCGCCCGGACAGCCGCCTACGAGCAGTACTTC
D: TRBD2; J: TRBJ2-7; V: TRBV9; size: NA; CDR3: CASSVDQGLAAYEQYF; DNA: TGTGCCAGCAGCGTAGACCAGGGACTAGCGGCCTACGAGCAGTACTTC
D: NA; J: TRBJ1-1; V: TRBV30; size: NA; CDR3: CASQIGQTEAFF; DNA: TGTGCCTCTCAAATAGGACAAACTGAAGCTTTCTTT
D: NA; J: TRBJ1-5; V: TRBV10-3; size: NA; CDR3: CAISERVGNQPQHF; DNA: TGTGCCATCAGTGAGAGGGTGGGCAATCAGCCCCAGCATTTT
D: NA; J: TRBJ2-7; V: TRBV27; size: few; CDR3: CASTLGGGAYEQYF; DNA: TGTGCCAGCACCCTCGGCGGGGGCGCTTACGAGCAGTACTTC
D: TRBD2; J: TRBJ2-3; V: TRBV4-2; size: NA; CDR3: CASSQPGLAGATDTQYF; DNA: TGTGCCAGCAGCCAACCTGGACTAGCGGGGGCCACAGATACGCAGTATTTT
D: NA; J: TRBJ2-1; V: TRBV29-1; size: NA; CDR3: CSVEGMLAETYNEQFF; DNA: TGCAGCGTTGAAGGGATGTTAGCGGAAACCTACAATGAGCAGTTCTTC
D: TRBD1; J: TRBJ1-5; V: TRBV2; size: NA; CDR3: CASRSTGGIDQPQHF; DNA: TGTGCCAGCAGGTCCACAGGGGGCATCGATCAGCCCCAGCATTTT
D: NA; J: TRBJ1-1; V: TRBV6-1; size: NA; CDR3: CASTPQRAGTEAFF; DNA: TGTGCCAGCACCCCTCAGCGAGCTGGCACTGAAGCTTTCTTT
D: NA; J: TRBJ1-5; V: TRBV2; size: NA; CDR3: CASSEGGTRRGQPQHF; DNA: TGTGCCAGCAGTGAAGGGGGGACTCGACGAGGTCAGCCCCAGCATTTT
D: NA; J: TRBJ1-2; V: TRBV18; size: few; CDR3: CASSPPSSGSGWGGYTF; DNA: TGTGCCAGCTCACCACCGTCAAGTGGATCAGGGTGGGGTGGCTACACCTTC
D: NA; J: TRBJ2-2; V: TRBV10-3; size: NA; CDR3: CAISLRDGNTGELFF; DNA: TGTGCCATCAGCCTACGGGACGGCAACACCGGGGAGCTGTTTTTT
D: NA; J: TRBJ1-1; V: TRBV7-7; size: NA; CDR3: CASSTGLNTEAFF; DNA: TGTGCTAGCAGCACGGGGCTGAACACTGAAGCTTTCTTT
D: TRBD1; J: TRBJ1-1; V: TRBV10-2; size: NA; CDR3: CASSPDRATEAFF; DNA: TGCGCCAGCAGCCCGGACAGGGCGACTGAAGCTTTCTTT
D: NA; J: TRBJ1-1; V: TRBV5-1; size: NA; CDR3: CASSLDVVAMNTEAFF; DNA: TGCGCCAGCAGCTTGGACGTAGTTGCCATGAACACTGAAGCTTTCTTT
D: TRBD1; J: TRBJ2-3; V: TRBV11-1; size: NA; CDR3: CASSGDRGPTDTQYF; DNA: TGTGCCAGCAGCGGGGACAGGGGGCCCACAGATACGCAGTATTTT
D: NA; J: TRBJ2-3; V: TRBV30; size: NA; CDR3: CAWSEIPGVLTDTQYF; DNA: TGTGCCTGGAGTGAAATACCGGGAGTTCTTACAGATACGCAGTATTTT
D: TRBD2; J: TRBJ2-1; V: TRBV10-2; size: NA; CDR3: CASSDLAGVNEQFF; DNA: TGCGCCAGCAGTGATCTAGCGGGGGTCAATGAGCAGTTCTTC
D: TRBD2; J: TRBJ2-2; V: TRBV5-6; size: NA; CDR3: CASHRTSGDGELFF; DNA: TGTGCCAGCCACCGGACTAGTGGGGACGGGGAGCTGTTTTTT
D: NA; J: TRBJ1-2; V: TRBV4-1; size: few; CDR3: CASSQSRQAANYGYTF; DNA: TGCGCCAGCAGCCAAAGTCGACAGGCGGCTAACTATGGCTACACCTTC
D: TRBD2; J: TRBJ2-1; V: TRBV28; size: NA; CDR3: CASSPPLAGGINEQFF; DNA: TGTGCCAGCAGTCCCCCCCTAGCGGGAGGAATCAATGAGCAGTTCTTC
D: NA; J: TRBJ1-2; V: TRBV7-9; size: NA; CDR3: CASSLSDTTAYGYTF; DNA: TGTGCCAGCAGCTTATCGGACACAACGGCCTATGGCTACACCTTC
D: NA; J: TRBJ2-1; V: TRBV30; size: NA; CDR3: CAWSLGNRNEQFF; DNA: TGTGCCTGGAGTCTGGGGAATCGCAATGAGCAGTTCTTC
D: NA; J: TRBJ1-4; V: TRBV5-1; size: few; CDR3: CASSPNSATNEKLFF; DNA: TGCGCCAGCAGCCCAAATTCAGCAACTAATGAAAAACTGTTTTTT
D: TRBD1; J: TRBJ2-6; V: TRBV5-1; size: NA; CDR3: CASSFLPGQASGANVLTF; DNA: TGCGCCAGCAGCTTCCTCCCGGGACAGGCCTCTGGGGCCAACGTCCTGACTTTC
D: NA; J: TRBJ1-5; V: TRBV2; size: NA; CDR3: CASRWRVGQPQHF; DNA: TGTGCCAGCCGGTGGAGGGTAGGCCAGCCCCAGCATTTT
D: TRBD1; J: TRBJ2-3; V: TRBV27; size: NA; CDR3: CASSPRQGWPDTQYF; DNA: TGTGCCAGCAGTCCCCGACAGGGGTGGCCAGATACGCAGTATTTT
D: NA; J: TRBJ1-3; V: TRBV19; size: NA; CDR3: CASSHLGRGNTIYF; DNA: TGTGCCAGTTCCCACCTCGGACGGGGAAACACCATATATTTT
D: NA; J: TRBJ2-7; V: TRBV7-8; size: NA; CDR3: CASSLVGTLTYEQYF; DNA: TGTGCCAGCAGCTTAGTTGGGACATTGACCTACGAGCAGTACTTC
D: TRBD2; J: TRBJ2-1; V: TRBV6-4; size: NA; CDR3: CASSNLGLADNEQFF; DNA: TGTGCCAGCAGTAACTTGGGACTAGCAGATAATGAGCAGTTCTTC
D: TRBD1; J: TRBJ2-2; V: TRBV6-1; size: NA; CDR3: CASSRQGQDTGELFF; DNA: TGTGCCAGCAGCCGACAGGGGCAGGACACCGGGGAGCTGTTTTTT
D: TRBD1; J: TRBJ2-1; V: TRBV30; size: NA; CDR3: CAWSVDMTGEQFF; DNA: TGTGCCTGGAGTGTGGATATGACAGGGGAGCAGTTCTTC
D: NA; J: TRBJ2-2; V: TRBV10-1; size: few; CDR3: CASRVDRSTGELFF; DNA: TGCGCCAGCAGGGTTGACAGGAGTACCGGGGAGCTGTTTTTT